This is a list of T cell receptor beta chains from one sample in a study of T cells in Graves' hyperthyroidism and ophthalmopathy. TCRdb itself ran the multiplex PCR reads through MiXCR, one entry per CDR3 protein. The sample carries roughly 500,000 distinct CDR3 sequences, approximately 15% recorded once. The sample taken for sequencing was blood. The receptors were sampled from a woman in her 30s with Graves' hyperthyroidism that later progressed to Graves' ophthalmopathy. Both conserved end residues are part of each CDR3. Each record gives: D gene, V gene, CDR3 protein. D genes are given only for firm matches.

NA,TRBV7-2,CASSSPAGTSNTGELFF
NA,TRBV11-3,CASSLDTPGLSAYNEQFF
TRBD2,TRBV20-1,CSARDLREGLKSMVGELFF
NA,TRBV19,CTSSMETHNQPQHF
NA,TRBV6-1,CASSYKDSNQPQHF
TRBD1,TRBV6-2/TRBV6-3,CASNGDRNSNQPQHF
NA,TRBV18,CASSPPSLGGLTDTQYF
NA,TRBV6-2/TRBV6-3,CASKLYNEQFF
TRBD2,TRBV6-5,CASSSPSSGVTYEQYF
NA,TRBV2,CASRESFEQYF
NA,TRBV2,CASSVRKQTGNTEAFF
NA,TRBV12-3/TRBV12-4,CASSFSSKLNTEAFF
NA,TRBV28,CASPPPPTASEAFF
TRBD1,TRBV2,CASKTGAGSPLHF
TRBD2,TRBV11-3,CASSLLQTSGSQETQYF
NA,TRBV7-2,CASSFQQPMGNTGELFF
TRBD1,TRBV11-1,CASSLIGTVNTEAFF
NA,TRBV29-1,CSVGVALNTGELFF
NA,TRBV4-1,CASSQAAGSTDTQYF
NA,TRBV29-1,CSVPPGGGTEAFF
NA,TRBV6-1,CASRSSGEGETQYF
TRBD1,TRBV6-1,CASNRGSSGNTIYF
NA,TRBV20-1,CSANSLSYEQYF
NA,TRBV7-9,CASSSDSHEQYF
NA,TRBV30,CAWSTPGGFNEKLFF
NA,TRBV11-3,CASSQGEGGTDEQFF
TRBD1,TRBV12-3/TRBV12-4,CASSIDRGDEQFF
NA,TRBV6-5,CASSYSPSLYGEQYF
NA,TRBV9,CASSGSDSYNSPLHF
NA,TRBV5-1,CASSLGSTPPRETQYF
NA,TRBV10-3,CAISESGRDSNQPQHF
NA,TRBV14,CASSQVDSGYGNTIYF
NA,TRBV28,CASSLSRVRPTNEKLFF
NA,TRBV30,CAWVTPQYTEAFF
TRBD1,TRBV7-2,CASSLDRGTTYEQYF
NA,TRBV9,CASGVGGDRSQPQHF
TRBD2,TRBV7-2,CASSLYAGEQDEQYF
NA,TRBV6-2/TRBV6-3,CASQRVSSFHKQYF
NA,TRBV2,CAGLEETQYF
NA,TRBV27,CASSFRGPEQYF
TRBD2,TRBV19,CASSIPREGTGELFF
NA,TRBV7-2,CASSRLSQGNEKLFF
TRBD2,TRBV7-2,CASSLAGPSSYNEQFF
NA,TRBV20-1,CSARGIHNQPQHF
NA,TRBV5-1,CASSLTDKNIQYF
NA,TRBV27,CASSLRYGEQFF
TRBD1,TRBV6-1,CASSEGHRGLTEAFF
NA,TRBV30,CAWNGQYNEQFF
NA,TRBV5-6,CASSLRGMGSYNSPLHF
NA,TRBV6-5,CASSYNEGGSEQYF